The rows below give T cell receptor beta chains drawn from one sample of a study of T cell responses to AZD1222 COVID-19 vaccine. Repertoires were generated with immunoSEQ multiplex PCR, while TCRdb's copy carries only in-frame clones and drops some. The top ten clones hold over 40% of a sample with about 44,000 clones, nearly 85% of them seen once. Sequencing used peripheral blood, obtained on day 0 of AZD1222 vaccination. These receptors originate from an adult in good health. Each CDR3 is given with its conserved first and last residue. D genes are given only for firm matches. Clone size, where shown, is once, few, many, or a class for clones that have expanded.

>.|TRBV5-1|.|TRBJ1-6
CASSIDYNSPLHF
TGCGCCAGCAGTATCGATTATAATTCACCCCTCCACTTT
>.|TRBV7-2|.|TRBJ2-5
CASSLTRGSIETQYF
TGTGCCAGCAGCTTAACCAGGGGCAGTATAGAGACCCAGTACTTC
>.|TRBV11-2|.|TRBJ2-3
CASSLVAGADTQYF
TGTGCCAGCAGCCTAGTTGCAGGGGCAGATACGCAGTATTTT
>.|TRBV5-1|TRBD1|TRBJ1-1
CASRQGVNTEAFF
TGCGCCAGCAGACAGGGGGTGAACACTGAAGCTTTCTTT
>.|TRBV28|.|TRBJ2-7
CASSLSGLGYEQYF
TGTGCCAGCAGTTTATCAGGACTGGGCTACGAGCAGTACTTC
>.|TRBV19|.|TRBJ2-2
CASSTTPGQAFNTGELFF
TGTGCCAGTAGTACGACCCCGGGACAAGCTTTTAACACCGGGGAGCTGTTTTTT
>.|TRBV9|TRBD1|TRBJ2-3
CASSVEDRGPRRSQYF
TGTGCCAGCAGCGTAGAGGACAGGGGGCCTCGAAGGTCGCAGTATTTT
>.|TRBV7-7|.|TRBJ1-5
CASSPDGVINQPQHF
TGTGCTAGCAGCCCGGACGGAGTTATCAATCAGCCCCAGCATTTT
>.|TRBV18|TRBD1|TRBJ1-1
CASSLGTGGNTEAFF
TGTGCCAGCTCACTCGGGACAGGGGGGAACACTGAAGCTTTCTTT
>.|TRBV7-3|TRBD1|TRBJ2-7
CASSPSGTGAYEQYF
TGTGCCAGCAGCCCCTCCGGGACAGGGGCCTACGAGCAGTACTTC
>.|TRBV18|.|TRBJ2-1
CASSPPETALGEQFF
TGTGCCAGCTCACCACCGGAGACAGCTCTCGGGGAGCAGTTCTTC
>.|TRBV6-5|.|TRBJ1-2
CASSSAGRVAYGYTF
TGTGCCAGCAGTTCCGCCGGCAGGGTGGCCTATGGCTACACCTTC
>.|TRBV27|.|TRBJ2-7
CASRPDWSSSYEQYF
TGTGCCAGCAGACCCGACTGGTCGAGCTCCTACGAGCAGTACTTC
>few|TRBV24-1|.|TRBJ2-2
CATSRHTGELFF
TGTGCCACCAGTCGCCACACCGGGGAGCTGTTTTTT
>.|TRBV10-3|.|TRBJ2-5
CAISESRGVGTQYF
TGTGCCATCAGTGAGTCCAGAGGGGTGGGTACCCAGTACTTC
>.|TRBV15|TRBD1|TRBJ2-2
CATSRYGTVTGELFF
TGTGCCACCAGCCGGTATGGGACAGTCACCGGGGAGCTGTTTTTT
>.|TRBV5-1|.|TRBJ2-3
CASSPSDPDTQYF
TGCGCCAGCAGCCCCTCGGACCCAGATACGCAGTATTTT
>few|TRBV7-2|TRBD1|TRBJ1-2
CASSPDRFGTGGYTF
TGTGCCAGCAGCCCCGACAGATTCGGGACAGGGGGCTACACCTTC
>few|TRBV7-2|TRBD1|TRBJ2-2
CASSLGPGGDTGELFF
TGTGCCAGCAGCTTAGGCCCAGGGGGCGACACCGGGGAGCTGTTTTTT
>.|TRBV27|TRBD1|TRBJ1-5
CASRQGASISNQPQHF
TGTGCCAGCAGACAGGGGGCTTCTATTAGCAATCAGCCCCAGCATTTT
>.|TRBV4-1|TRBD2|TRBJ2-1
CASSQLAGGAREQFF
TGCGCCAGCAGCCAACTAGCGGGGGGGGCCAGGGAGCAGTTCTTC
>.|TRBV3-1/TRBV3-2|TRBD2|TRBJ2-1
CASSQFRTSGYNEQFF
TGTGCCAGCAGCCAATTTAGGACTAGCGGATACAATGAGCAGTTCTTC
>few|TRBV7-8|TRBD2|TRBJ2-5
CASSVRLAGVGETQYF
TGTGCCAGCAGCGTCCGACTAGCGGGAGTTGGGGAGACCCAGTACTTC
>.|TRBV3-1/TRBV3-2|TRBD1|TRBJ2-2
CASSELQGARTGELFF
TGTGCCAGCAGCGAATTACAGGGGGCGCGCACCGGGGAGCTGTTTTTT
>.|TRBV28|.|TRBJ1-5
CASIGRGTSNQPQHF
TGTGCCAGCATAGGCAGGGGAACGAGCAATCAGCCCCAGCATTTT
>.|TRBV2|.|TRBJ2-1
CASGAGYNEQFF
TGTGCCAGCGGTGCGGGATACAATGAGCAGTTCTTC
>.|TRBV2|.|TRBJ1-2
CASSPTSKRGDGYTF
TGTGCCAGCAGTCCCACTAGTAAACGAGGGGATGGCTACACCTTC
>.|TRBV5-1|.|TRBJ2-7
CASSLRFSSYEQYF
TGCGCCAGCAGCTTGAGGTTTAGCTCCTACGAGCAGTACTTC
>.|TRBV7-9|.|TRBJ2-1
CASSPRLPTEQFF
TGTGCCAGCAGCCCCCGGCTACCCACTGAGCAGTTCTTC
>once|TRBV6-5|.|TRBJ2-2
CASSYVGRSTGELFF
TGTGCCAGCAGTTACGTGGGGAGGAGCACCGGGGAGCTGTTTTTT
>.|TRBV28|.|TRBJ2-2
CASSLGWARGTNTGELFF
TGTGCCAGCAGTTTAGGCTGGGCCAGGGGCACGAACACCGGGGAGCTGTTTTTT
>.|TRBV28|.|TRBJ1-1
CASSLPDVRRTEAFF
TGTGCCAGCAGTTTACCGGACGTCCGGCGGACTGAAGCTTTCTTT
>.|TRBV3-1/TRBV3-2|.|TRBJ1-1
CASSQDRGGKTEAFF
TGTGCCAGCAGCCAAGATCGCGGGGGCAAGACTGAAGCTTTCTTT
>.|TRBV2|.|TRBJ2-3
CASRNTDTQYF
TGTGCCAGCAGGAACACAGATACGCAGTATTTT
>.|TRBV6-1|.|TRBJ1-2
CASSEAGRGYTF
TGTGCCAGCAGTGAAGCTGGGAGAGGCTACACCTTC
>.|TRBV4-1|TRBD2|TRBJ2-1
CASSQADMGLAYNEQFF
TGCGCCAGCAGCCAGGCAGACATGGGACTAGCTTACAATGAGCAGTTCTTC
>.|TRBV7-9|.|TRBJ1-2
CASSSWKGDGYTF
TGTGCCAGCAGCTCCTGGAAGGGGGATGGCTACACCTTC
>.|TRBV10-1|TRBD1|TRBJ1-6
CASSSGTGNSPLHF
TGCGCCAGCAGCTCCGGGACAGGGAATTCACCCCTCCACTTT
>.|TRBV18|TRBD1|TRBJ1-1
CASSQGGASEAFF
TGTGCCAGCTCTCAGGGGGGGGCATCTGAAGCTTTCTTT
>few|TRBV29-1|.|TRBJ2-3
CSVTQGSTDTQYF
TGCAGCGTTACCCAGGGGAGCACAGATACGCAGTATTTT
>.|TRBV5-6|.|TRBJ2-7
CASSLGATSYEQYF
TGTGCCAGCAGCTTGGGGGCCACCAGCTACGAGCAGTACTTC
>.|TRBV6-5|TRBD2|TRBJ2-3
CASSYSRLAGIDTQYF
TGTGCCAGCAGTTACTCCCGGCTAGCGGGGATCGATACGCAGTATTTT
>.|TRBV15|.|TRBJ1-1
CATSTEGEARTEAFF
TGTGCCACCAGCACTGAGGGGGAAGCGCGCACTGAAGCTTTCTTT
>.|TRBV7-2|TRBD1|TRBJ2-5
CASSLVGQGIQETQYF
TGTGCCAGCAGCTTAGTGGGACAGGGGATCCAAGAGACCCAGTACTTC
>.|TRBV7-3|TRBD2|TRBJ2-2
CASSRLAGNTGELFF
TGTGCCAGCAGTCGACTAGCGGGTAACACCGGGGAGCTGTTTTTT
>few|TRBV5-5|TRBD1|TRBJ2-7
CASSLWQGDREQYF
TGTGCCAGCAGCTTGTGGCAGGGGGATCGCGAGCAGTACTTC
>.|TRBV4-3|.|TRBJ1-4
CASSLIGGVNEKLFF
TGCGCCAGCAGCCTCATTGGAGGGGTGAATGAAAAACTGTTTTTT
>.|TRBV30|.|TRBJ1-1
CAWSVNTEAFF
TGTGCCTGGAGTGTAAACACTGAAGCTTTCTTT
>.|TRBV5-4|.|TRBJ1-5
CAWGRQGGEPQHF
TGTGCCTGGGGAAGGCAGGGCGGGGAGCCCCAGCATTTT
>few|TRBV6-5|TRBD1|TRBJ2-7
CASTTGQGLYEQYF
TGTGCCAGTACAACGGGACAGGGTCTGTACGAGCAGTACTTC
>.|TRBV6-2/TRBV6-3|TRBD1|TRBJ2-1
CASSRTGDEQFF
TGTGCCAGCAGCCGGACAGGGGATGAGCAGTTCTTC
>.|TRBV2|TRBD2|TRBJ2-7
CASSEAQPGLAGGPYEQYF
TGTGCCAGCAGTGAAGCGCAACCGGGACTAGCGGGAGGGCCGTACGAGCAGTACTTC